Here is one T cell receptor (beta chain) with its context. This clone has just one count. It lacks a known antigen. Qualities for individual bases were not recorded, and no much larger clone is one base off. The data were taken from a study of OX40 agonist ivuxolimab in advanced cancers. Broadly, across the study: Ivuxolimab, which targeted the costimulatory receptor OX40 (CD134), was an agonistic, fully human IgG2 monoclonal antibody. Partial responses were achieved by three dose-escalation patients, of whom one had hepatocellular carcinoma and two had cutaneous melanoma. The purpose of peripheral TCRbeta sequencing was to test whether ivuxolimab changed TCR sequence diversity and led to clonal T-cell expansion. The paper reports the monotherapy dose-escalation portion (N ≈ 52 patients) of the phase I ivuxolimab trial. The dose-escalation cohort was about 83% male with a mean age of 60 years, ranging from roughly 20 to 80. Patients were allowed to have had prior anti-PD-1, anti-PD-L1 or anti-CTLA-4 therapy, and roughly 40% of the dose-escalation patients had previously received checkpoint inhibitors. Intravenous ivuxolimab was administered to patients every 2 weeks at six dose levels: 0.01, 0.1, 0.3, 1.5, 3 and 10 mg/kg. Of the approximately 50 dose-escalation patients, hepatocellular carcinoma was present in approximately 20, melanoma in around 15, renal cell carcinoma in 9 and head and neck cancer in 9.

The paper's findings and limits, for the study overall: The antigen specificity of the clonally expanded peripheral T cells was not determined. In the 0.1-3.0 mg/kg groups, partial responders had among the lowest normalized peripheral clonal expansion, particularly in CD8+ T cells. At doses from 0.1 to 3.0 mg/kg, clonal expansion was seen in both CD4+ and CD8+ blood T cells between baseline and week 6. Low levels of normalized T-cell clonal expansion were also seen in some nonresponding patients. After ivuxolimab, CD8+ T cells had more expanded clones than CD4+ T cells on average.

Patients with autoimmune disease history or receiving systemic immunosuppression were excluded from the trial. Peripheral blood for TCR sequencing was collected from all dose cohorts at baseline, on cycle 4 day 1, and on cycle 7 day 1. Samples were obtained from an open-label, multicenter, first-in-human phase I dose-escalation trial of ivuxolimab. The trial enrolled adults with locally advanced or metastatic head and neck squamous cell, hepatocellular, melanoma or renal cell carcinoma. Before TCR sequencing, CD4+ and CD8+ T cells were separately sorted from peripheral blood. The CDR3 runs 15 residues from the cysteine to the phenylalanine. The sequence is cut down to CDR3 DNA, 45 bases in frame from base 1. The germline V gene supplies CDR1 MDHEN and CDR2 SYDVKM. Ends trimmed: V by 3 bases, J by 5 bases; bases unmatched to a gene: 1. To sequence the TCRbeta CDR3 region, genomic DNA was isolated from the sorted cells. The immunoSEQ Assay was used for sequencing of TCRbeta CDR3 regions. The source is immuneACCESS, and TCRdb retained only in-frame sequences with V and J called. Part of the clones is not carried over; for the studies checked, unresolved V genes explain less than half of this, and the remainder is unexplained. A total of 20,000 to 25,000 clones appear in this sample, 88% of them only once. Of the sample, roughly 9% falls within the top ten clones.

This sequence uses TRBV28 and TRBJ2-2; 12 central nucleotides agree with TRBD2. The source of this sequence is an adult with an advanced solid tumor such as melanoma, head and neck, liver or kidney cancer. The specimen comprised CD4+ or CD8+ T cells sorted from blood, sampled in a trial of the OX40 agonist ivuxolimab. The nucleotide sequence is given as TGTGCCAGCAGTTTCGGGACTAGCGGGACCGGGGAGCTGTTTTTT. It is translated as CASSFGTSGTGELFF.